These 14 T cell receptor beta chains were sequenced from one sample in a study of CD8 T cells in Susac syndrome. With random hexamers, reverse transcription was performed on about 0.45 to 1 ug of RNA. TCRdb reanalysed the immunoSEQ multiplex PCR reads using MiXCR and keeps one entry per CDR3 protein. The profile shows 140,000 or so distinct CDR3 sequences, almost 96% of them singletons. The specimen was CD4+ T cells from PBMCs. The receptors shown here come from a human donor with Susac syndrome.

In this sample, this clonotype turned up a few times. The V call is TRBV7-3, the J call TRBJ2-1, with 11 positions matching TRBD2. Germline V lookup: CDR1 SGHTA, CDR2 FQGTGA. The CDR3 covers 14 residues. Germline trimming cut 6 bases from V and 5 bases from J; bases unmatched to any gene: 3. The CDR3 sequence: CASSSSGGNNEQFF. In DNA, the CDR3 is TGTGCCAGCAGTTCTAGCGGGGGGAACAATGAGCAGTTCTTC.

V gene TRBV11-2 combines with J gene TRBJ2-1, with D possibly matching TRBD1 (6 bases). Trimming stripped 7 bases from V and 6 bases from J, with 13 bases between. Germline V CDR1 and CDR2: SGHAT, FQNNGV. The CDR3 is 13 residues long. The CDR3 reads CASTVDRANEQFF. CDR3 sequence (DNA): TGTGCCAGCACAGTGGACAGAGCCAATGAGCAGTTCTTC.

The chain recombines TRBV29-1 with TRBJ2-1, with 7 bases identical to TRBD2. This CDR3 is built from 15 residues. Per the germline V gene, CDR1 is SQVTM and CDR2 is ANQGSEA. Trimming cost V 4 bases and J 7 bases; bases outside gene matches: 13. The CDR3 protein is CSVAPPRAGENEQFF. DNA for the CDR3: TGCAGCGTTGCCCCCCCCCGGGCGGGGGAAAATGAGCAGTTCTTC.

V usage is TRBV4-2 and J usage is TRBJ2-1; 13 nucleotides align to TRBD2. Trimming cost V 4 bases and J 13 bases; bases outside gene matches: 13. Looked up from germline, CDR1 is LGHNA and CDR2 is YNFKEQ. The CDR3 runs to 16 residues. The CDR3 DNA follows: TGTGCCAGCAGCCGACACGCCGGGACTAGCGGGAACGTACAGTTCTTC. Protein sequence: CASSRHAGTSGNVQFF.

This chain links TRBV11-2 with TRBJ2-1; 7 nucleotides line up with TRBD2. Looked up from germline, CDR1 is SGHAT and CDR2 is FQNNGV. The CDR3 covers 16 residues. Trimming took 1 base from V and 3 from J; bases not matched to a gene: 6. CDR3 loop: CASSLVHGTIYNEQFF. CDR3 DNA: TGTGCCAGCAGCTTAGTCCACGGGACTATCTACAATGAGCAGTTCTTC. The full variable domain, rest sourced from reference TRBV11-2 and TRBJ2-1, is EAGVAQSPRYKIIEKRQSVAFWCNPISGHATLYWYQQILGQGPKLLIQFQNNGVVDDSQLPKDRFSAERLKGVDSTLKIQPAKLEDSAVYLCASSLVHGTIYNEQFFGPGTRLTVL.

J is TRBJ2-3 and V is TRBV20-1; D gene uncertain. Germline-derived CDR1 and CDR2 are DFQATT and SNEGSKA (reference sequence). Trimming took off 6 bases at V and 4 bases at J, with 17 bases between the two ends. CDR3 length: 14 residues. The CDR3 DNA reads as TGCAGTGCCCCCGTCGGATTCTTCGCAGATACGCAGTATTTT. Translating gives CSAPVGFFADTQYF.

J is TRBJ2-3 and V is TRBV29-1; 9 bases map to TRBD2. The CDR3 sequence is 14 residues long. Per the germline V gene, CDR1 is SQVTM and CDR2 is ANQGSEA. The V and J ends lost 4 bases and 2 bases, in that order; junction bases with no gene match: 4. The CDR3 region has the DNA TGCAGCGTTGTACAGCGGGGGGTCACAGATACGCAGTATTTT. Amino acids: CSVVQRGVTDTQYF.

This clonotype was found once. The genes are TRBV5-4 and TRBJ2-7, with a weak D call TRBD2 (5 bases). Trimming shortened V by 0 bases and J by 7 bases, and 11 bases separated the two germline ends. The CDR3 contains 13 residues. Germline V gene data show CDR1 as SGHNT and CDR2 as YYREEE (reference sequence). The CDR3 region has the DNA TGTGCCAGCAGCTTGGGGCAGAGGGCAGAGCAGTACTTC. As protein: CASSLGQRAEQYF.

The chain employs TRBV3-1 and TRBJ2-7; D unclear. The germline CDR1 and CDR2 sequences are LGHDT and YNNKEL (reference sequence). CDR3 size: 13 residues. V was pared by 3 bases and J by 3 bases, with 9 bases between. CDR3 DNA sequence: TGTGCCAGCAGCCATGGTGGCGGCTACGAGCAGTACTTC. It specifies CASSHGGGYEQYF.

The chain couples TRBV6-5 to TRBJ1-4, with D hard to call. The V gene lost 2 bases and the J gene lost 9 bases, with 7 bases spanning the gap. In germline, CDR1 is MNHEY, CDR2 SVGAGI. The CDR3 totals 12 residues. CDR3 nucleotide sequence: TGTGCCAGCAGTTACGACGGTCAAAAACTGTTTTTT. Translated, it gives CASSYDGQKLFF.

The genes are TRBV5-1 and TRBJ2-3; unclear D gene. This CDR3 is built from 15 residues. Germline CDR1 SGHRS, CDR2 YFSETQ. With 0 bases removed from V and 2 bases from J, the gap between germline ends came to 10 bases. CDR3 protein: CASSLALANTDTQYF. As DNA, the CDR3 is TGCGCCAGCAGCTTGGCCCTTGCCAACACAGATACGCAGTATTTT. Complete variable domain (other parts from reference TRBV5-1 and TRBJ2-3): KAGVTQTPRYLIKTRGQQVTLSCSPISGHRSVSWYQQTPGQGLQFLFEYFSETQRNKGNFPGRFSGRQFSNSRSEMNVSTLELGDSALYLCASSLALANTDTQYFGPGTRLTVL.

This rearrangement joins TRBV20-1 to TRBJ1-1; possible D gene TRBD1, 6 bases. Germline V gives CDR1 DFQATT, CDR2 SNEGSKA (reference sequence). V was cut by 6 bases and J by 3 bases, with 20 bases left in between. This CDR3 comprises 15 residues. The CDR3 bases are TGCAGTGCCTCCCCAGGGGCCCTGGGGGACACTGAAGCTTTCTTT. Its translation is CSASPGALGDTEAFF.

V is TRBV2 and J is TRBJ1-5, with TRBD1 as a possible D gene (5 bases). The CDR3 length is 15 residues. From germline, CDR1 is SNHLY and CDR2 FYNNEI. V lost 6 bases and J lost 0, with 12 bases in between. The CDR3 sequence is CASRGDSHSNQPQHF. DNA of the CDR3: TGTGCCAGCAGAGGCGACAGCCATAGCAATCAGCCCCAGCATTTT.

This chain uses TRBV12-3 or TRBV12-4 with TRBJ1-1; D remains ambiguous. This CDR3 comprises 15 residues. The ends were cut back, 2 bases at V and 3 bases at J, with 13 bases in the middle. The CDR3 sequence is CASSLHDPWDTEAFF. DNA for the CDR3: TGTGCCAGCAGTTTACACGATCCCTGGGACACTGAAGCTTTCTTT.